One sample yielded the 23 T cell receptor beta chains listed below, sequenced in a study of beta chain features in type 1 diabetes. The entirety of the isolated RNA underwent reverse transcription, so expressed TCRB transcripts were sequenced. Some clones are missing from TCRdb's copy, which holds only in-frame ones; the method was immunoSEQ multiplex PCR. The sample consists of 300,000 to 400,000 clones, around 7.6% of them appearing once. Sequencing input: central memory CD4+ T cells from blood. The receptors were gathered from a woman younger than 35 in good health.

The rearrangement joins TRBV29-1 to TRBJ2-3, with D perhaps TRBD2 (5 bases). V was pared by 4 bases and J by 3 bases, with 11 bases between. Germline CDR1 and CDR2: SQVTM and ANQGSEA. This CDR3 has 13 residues. CDR3 nucleotide sequence: TGCAGCGTTGCTGTGACTACAACAGATACGCAGTATTTT. Translating it yields CSVAVTTTDTQYF.

This clone has more than one count but fewer than ten. This chain uses TRBV20-1 with TRBJ2-1; 9 positions agree with TRBD2. The length of the CDR3 is 11 residues. Per the germline V gene, CDR1 is DFQATT and CDR2 is SNEGSKA (reference sequence). V shed 7 bases and J 13 bases; nucleotides not matched to a gene: 8. The chain's CDR3 is CSVLAGHRQFF. DNA of the CDR3: TGCAGTGTTCTAGCGGGGCATCGACAGTTCTTC.

This clone was counted between two and nine times. The gene calls are TRBV5-6 and TRBJ2-5, with D perhaps matching TRBD1 (6 bases). Trimming removed 3 bases at V and 1 base at J, with 10 bases between. The germline V gene has CDR1 SGHDT and CDR2 YYEEEE. The CDR3 loop spans 14 amino acids. The CDR3 bases are TGTGCCAGCAGCTCAGACAGGATCCAAGAGACCCAGTACTTC. This gives the protein CASSSDRIQETQYF.

At least ten counts were recorded for this clone. The gene calls are TRBV25-1 and TRBJ2-5, with 8 bases aligning to TRBD1. CDR1 and CDR2 (germline): MGHDK, SYGVNS. The CDR3 runs to 13 residues. J gave up 4 bases and V 7 bases, and 5 bases lay outside the gene matches. CDR3 bases: TGTGCCAGCACCGACAGGGGACGAGAGACCCAGTACTTC. Its protein product is CASTDRGRETQYF.

This clone was recorded a few times. The genes are TRBV7-6 and TRBJ1-2; D might be TRBD1 (6 bases). This CDR3 comprises 13 residues. Germline V gives CDR1 SGHVS, CDR2 FNYEAQ. V dropped 2 bases and J dropped 3 bases, with 7 bases sitting between them. The CDR3 nucleotides are TGTGCCAGCAGCTTACACAGGGACTATGGCTACACCTTC. Protein product: CASSLHRDYGYTF.

This clone was observed many times. V is TRBV29-1 and J is TRBJ1-4; D uncertain. V gave up 0 bases and J gave up 5 bases, with 1 base separating them. In germline, CDR1 is SQVTM, CDR2 ANQGSEA. The CDR3 sequence is 11 residues long. The CDR3 region is CSVEENEKLFF. The CDR3, as DNA: TGCAGCGTTGAAGAAAATGAAAAACTGTTTTTT.

This clone was recorded a few times. V is TRBV28 and J is TRBJ1-1, with D possibly being TRBD1 (6 bases). Germline lookup yields CDR1 MDHEN and CDR2 SYDVKM. V was clipped by 6 bases and J by 3 bases, with 17 bases between them. This CDR3 is built from 15 residues. CDR3 residues: CASSPSTGADTEAFF. The CDR3 nucleotides read TGTGCCAGCAGCCCCTCAACGGGGGCCGACACTGAAGCTTTCTTT. Full variable domain (outside the CDR3, taken from reference TRBV28 and TRBJ1-1): DVKVTQSSRYLVKRTGEKVFLECVQDMDHENMFWYRQDPGLGLRLIYFSYDVKMKEKGDIPEGYSVSREKKERFSLILESASTNQTSMYLCASSPSTGADTEAFFGQGTRLTVV.

This clone was counted ten times or more. V and J are TRBV2 and TRBJ1-2; D gene uncertain. The CDR3 has 12 amino acids. V lost 5 bases to trimming and J lost 4 bases, with 8 bases between them. CDR1 and CDR2 from the germline V gene are SNHLY and FYNNEI. The CDR3 protein is CASSPYGYGYTF. DNA of the CDR3: TGTGCCAGCAGTCCGTACGGCTATGGCTACACCTTC.

This chain links TRBV4-3 with TRBJ1-5; TRBD1 aligns across 7 bases. Trimming cost V 3 bases and J 7 bases; bases outside gene matches: 6. In germline, CDR1 is LGHNA, CDR2 YSLEER. The CDR3 sequence is 14 residues long. In DNA form, the CDR3 reads TGCGCCAGCAGCCAGGAGACAGGGTTACAGCCCCAGCATTTT. It yields the protein CASSQETGLQPQHF.

This clone turned up a few times. The chain employs TRBV27 and TRBJ2-7; 9 bases map to TRBD1. This CDR3 has 15 amino acids. V dropped 5 bases and J dropped 1; count of bases not matched to a gene: 6. The germline V gene encodes CDR1 MNHEY and CDR2 SMNVEV (reference sequence). In DNA form, the CDR3 reads TGTGCCAGCAGTCCCGGGACAGGGAGGTCCTACGAGCAGTACTTC. Translation gives CASSPGTGRSYEQYF.

This chain uses TRBV28 with TRBJ2-1; possible D gene TRBD2, 6 bases. CDR1 MDHEN and CDR2 SYDVKM come from the germline V gene. V dropped 6 bases and J dropped 8 bases, with 20 bases sitting between them. This CDR3 has 15 residues. The CDR3 DNA reads as TGTGCCAGCAGCGCCCGGGGAGGTTGGCGGGATGAGCAGTTCTTC. Amino acids: CASSARGGWRDEQFF.

This clone was seen at least ten times. Other DNA sequences in this specimen translate into the identical CDR3. This rearrangement joins TRBV18 to TRBJ2-3; 11 bases map to TRBD2. Germline CDR1 is KGHSH and CDR2 is LQKENI. The CDR3 totals 15 residues. J gave up 2 bases and V 3 bases, and 1 base lay outside the gene matches. The CDR3: CASSPGLAVTDTQYF. CDR3 DNA: TGTGCCAGCTCACCGGGACTAGCGGTCACAGATACGCAGTATTTT.

The chain is built from TRBV6-6 and TRBJ2-3; D remains unclear. The CDR3 contains 14 residues. V was trimmed by 2 bases and J by 1 base, leaving 7 bases between them. CDR1 is MNHNY and CDR2 is SVGAGI in the germline V gene (reference sequence). The CDR3 here is CASSYVGRTDTQYF. Here the CDR3 DNA reads TGTGCCAGCAGTTACGTGGGTCGCACAGATACGCAGTATTTT.

This clone was counted a few times. The V call is TRBV6-5, the J call TRBJ2-1, with 7 bases identical to TRBD1. Germline values: CDR1 MNHEY, CDR2 SVGAGI. Trimming took 6 bases from V and 9 from J; bases not matched to a gene: 2. The CDR3 consists of 11 residues. As DNA, the CDR3 is TGTGCCAGCAGCCGGGACAGTGAGCAGTTCTTC. It translates to CASSRDSEQFF.

The V call is TRBV18, the J call TRBJ1-1; tentatively, D is TRBD1 (5 bases). V was clipped by 3 bases and J by 1 base, with 12 bases between them. Germline loops: CDR1 KGHSH, CDR2 LQKENI. This CDR3 comprises 15 residues. The CDR3 sequence is CASSPRGEENTEAFF. The CDR3, as DNA: TGTGCCAGCTCACCCCGAGGGGAGGAGAACACTGAAGCTTTCTTT.

This chain links TRBV29-1 with TRBJ2-1; 10 positions agree with TRBD2. Germline-derived CDR1 and CDR2 are SQVTM and ANQGSEA. V lost 3 bases and J lost 3; bases outside the gene matches: 5. CDR3 length: 15 residues. The CDR3 DNA reads as TGCAGCGTTGACTCTAGCGGGAGCTACTACAATGAGCAGTTCTTC. This gives the protein CSVDSSGSYYNEQFF.

The genes are TRBV28 and TRBJ2-7; 7 nucleotides align to TRBD1. After removal of 8 bases from V and 7 bases from J, the junction contained 11 bases not matched to a gene. Per the germline V gene, CDR1 is MDHEN and CDR2 is SYDVKM. CDR3 length: 13 amino acids. The chain's CDR3 is CASRETGQDEQYF. The CDR3 DNA reads TGTGCCAGCCGAGAGACAGGACAGGATGAGCAGTACTTC.

This clone came up many times. The chain recombines TRBV7-9 with TRBJ2-3, with 9 bases that match TRBD2. Germline assignment: CDR1 SEHNR and CDR2 FQNEAQ (reference sequence). With V trimmed by 4 bases and J by 4 bases, 6 bases remained unmatched. The CDR3 has 15 residues. CDR3 nucleotide sequence: TGTGCCAGCAGCTCCTATAGCGGGAGCGCAGATACGCAGTATTTT. Its protein product is CASSSYSGSADTQYF.

The rearrangement links TRBV2 to TRBJ2-2, with TRBD1 identical over 7 bases. This CDR3 contains 12 residues. V lost 8 bases, J lost 7 bases, and 4 bases stayed unmatched. Germline V gene sequence: CDR1 SNHLY, CDR2 FYNNEI. The CDR3 bases are TGTGCCAGCGCCGGGGACAGCGGGGAGCTGTTTTTT. Its protein product is CASAGDSGELFF.

This sequence joins TRBV18 and TRBJ2-7; weak D call: TRBD2 (5 bases). The V gene's germline CDR1 is KGHSH and CDR2 LQKENI. The germline V and J ends were trimmed by 1 base and 2 bases, with 12 bases remaining between them. The CDR3 contains 15 residues. CDR3 DNA sequence: TGTGCCAGCTCACCACAGGGAGCGCGCCCCTACGAGCAGTACTTC. This sequence encodes CASSPQGARPYEQYF.

This clone was recorded a few times. This chain uses TRBV9 with TRBJ2-3; TRBD2 might be the D (6 bases). This CDR3 has 13 residues. The V gene lost 0 bases and the J gene lost 6 bases, with 8 bases spanning the gap. Germline lookup yields CDR1 SGDLS and CDR2 YYNGEE. CDR3 loop: CASSVGGGDTQYF. The CDR3 nucleotides are TGTGCCAGCAGCGTAGGTGGAGGGGATACGCAGTATTTT. Complete variable domain (other parts from reference TRBV9 and TRBJ2-3): DSGVTQTPKHLITATGQRVTLRCSPRSGDLSVYWYQQSLDQGLQFLIQYYNGEERAKGNILERFSAQQFPDLHSELNLSSLELGDSALYFCASSVGGGDTQYFGPGTRLTVL.

This clone occurred a few times. This chain joins TRBV28 and TRBJ2-3, with TRBD1 matching over 8 bases. The germline gives CDR1 MDHEN, CDR2 SYDVKM. The length of the CDR3 is 14 residues. The trim removed 9 bases at V and 2 bases at J, leaving 7 bases unmatched. The CDR3 here is CASTGQEDTDTQYF. In DNA, the CDR3 is TGTGCCAGTACGGGACAGGAAGACACAGATACGCAGTATTTT.

This clone was observed a handful of times. The chain combines TRBV5-6 with TRBJ1-5; 8 bases map to TRBD1. CDR3 length: 15 amino acids. CDR1 and CDR2 from the germline V gene are SGHDT and YYEEEE. J was trimmed by 1 base and V by 3 bases; bases with no gene match: 3. CDR3 sequence (DNA): TGTGCCAGCAGCTGGGGGACAGGCAGCAATCAGCCCCAGCATTTT. It is translated as CASSWGTGSNQPQHF. Supplemented by reference TRBV5-6 and TRBJ1-5, the full variable domain reads DAGVTQSPTHLIKTRGQQVTLRCSPKSGHDTVSWYQQALGQGPQFIFQYYEEEERQRGNFPDRFSGHQFPNYSSELNVNALLLGDSALYLCASSWGTGSNQPQHFGDGTRLSIL.